Listed below are T cell receptor beta chains from one sample, sequenced in a study of post-analysis software for immune sequencing data. TCRdb redid the calling of the PCR reads with MiXCR, one entry per CDR3 protein. The sample carries about 380,000 distinct CDR3 sequences, about a third recorded once. Sequenced material: blood. These TCRs come from a girl between 10 and 17 years old with multiple sclerosis. CDR3s include the opening cysteine and the closing phenylalanine or tryptophan. Each record gives: J gene, D gene, clone size, CDR3 length, V gene, CDR3 DNA, CDR3 protein. A D gene is named only where the DNA matches it firmly. The size entry is marked missing in some rows and otherwise reads once, few, many or a size class.

>TRBJ1-2|.|many|14|TRBV5-8
TGTGCCACCTCGAGGGAAAGGCTTAACTATGGCTACACCTTC
CATSRERLNYGYTF
>TRBJ1-1|TRBD1|.|13|TRBV11-2
TGTGCCAGCAGCTCCGGGACAGGGCCTGAAGCTTTCTTT
CASSSGTGPEAFF
>TRBJ1-1|.|.|14|TRBV12-3/TRBV12-4
TGTGCCAGCAGGGGGGTTTTACAGAACACTGAAGCTTTCTTT
CASRGVLQNTEAFF
>TRBJ2-7|TRBD1|.|14|TRBV12-3/TRBV12-4
TGTGCCGGCAGTTTTACGACAGGGAGCGACGAGCAGTACTTC
CAGSFTTGSDEQYF
>TRBJ2-1|TRBD1|.|15|TRBV20-1
TGCAGTGCCGGTGGGGGACAGGGTCATCACAATGAGCAGTTCTTC
CSAGGGQGHHNEQFF
>TRBJ1-2|.|.|16|TRBV6-6
TGTGCCAGCAGTTACTTTCGGGCAGGGGATAACTATGGCTACACCTTC
CASSYFRAGDNYGYTF
>TRBJ1-5|.|few|13|TRBV12-3/TRBV12-4
TGTGCCAGCACCACCCGGACAGACCAGCCCCAGCATTTT
CASTTRTDQPQHF
>TRBJ1-2|.|few|13|TRBV25-1
TGTGCCAGCAGTGAATTGACAGATTATGGCTACACCTTC
CASSELTDYGYTF
>TRBJ1-1|TRBD1|few|15|TRBV27
TGTGCCAGCTGTTCTTTTGGGACAGGGGGCACTGAAGCTTTCTTT
CASCSFGTGGTEAFF
>TRBJ2-7|TRBD2|.|14|TRBV3-1
TGCGCCAGCAGCGAAGAAGGACTAGCGGGGGAGCAGTACTTC
CASSEEGLAGEQYF
>TRBJ2-3|TRBD1|.|13|TRBV7-2
TGTGCCAGCAGCCAAACAGGGGAAGATACGCAGTATTTT
CASSQTGEDTQYF
>TRBJ1-1|.|.|15|TRBV20-1
TGCAGTGCTAGATCAGTAACTAAGGACTGGACTGAAGCTTTCTTT
CSARSVTKDWTEAFF
>TRBJ2-1|TRBD2|.|15|TRBV3-1
TGTGCCAGCAGCGTCACTAGCGGGGGTTACAATGAGCAGTTCTTC
CASSVTSGGYNEQFF
>TRBJ1-2|.|few|12|TRBV12-3/TRBV12-4
TGTGCCAGCAGTTTACTGCGTGGTGGCTACACCTTC
CASSLLRGGYTF
>TRBJ1-2|.|few|15|TRBV6-5
TGTGCCAGCAGTTACTTCCAGCGAGGGGGCTATGGCTACACCTTC
CASSYFQRGGYGYTF
>TRBJ2-3|.|.|14|TRBV5-4
TGTGCCAGCAGCGCAACAGGGAGCACAGATACGCAGTATTTT
CASSATGSTDTQYF
>TRBJ1-2|.|.|13|TRBV7-2
TGTGCCAGCAGCTCAGAGGTGGGACGCGGCTACACCTTC
CASSSEVGRGYTF
>TRBJ2-1|TRBD2|few|14|TRBV20-1
TGCAGTGCTAGAGATAGCGGGGGGGCGGATGAGCAGTTCTTC
CSARDSGGADEQFF
>TRBJ2-7|TRBD1|.|14|TRBV20-1
TGCAGTGCTGGACCGACAGGGGAAATGGGCGAGCAGTACTTC
CSAGPTGEMGEQYF
>TRBJ2-7|TRBD2|.|16|TRBV7-2
TGTGCCAGCAGCCCCGGCTGGGGTAGCGGGGTATACGAGCAGTACTTC
CASSPGWGSGVYEQYF